The 30 T cell receptor beta chains in this list originate from one sample, sequenced in a study of metastatic and nonmetastatic thyroid tumors. TCRdb re-called the PCR reads with MiXCR. Of 19,000 or so clones in the sample, 30% to 35% were seen once. No treatment had been given to any patient before thyroid surgery. Sequenced: adjacent normal tissue. These receptors came from a female donor with papillary thyroid cancer or a benign thyroid nodule (not recorded which). Some clones in this sample may be carry-over from other donors' samples.

The genes are TRBV30 and TRBJ1-3; TRBD1 matches 7 bases. The CDR3 has 14 amino acids. Germline values: CDR1 GTSNPN, CDR2 SVGIG (reference sequence). Unmatched junction bases numbered 4, after V lost 5 bases and J lost 0 bases. As DNA, the CDR3 is TGTGCCTGGGCGCCAGGGGGCTCTGGAAACACCATATATTTT. This codes for CAWAPGGSGNTIYF.

This clone was observed a handful of times. The chain joins TRBV2 to TRBJ1-2; D may be TRBD1 (5 bases). The V gene's germline CDR1 is SNHLY and CDR2 FYNNEI. V lost 6 bases and J lost 4, with 12 bases in between. The CDR3 has 13 amino acids. The CDR3 loop reads CASRDNRIYGYTF. As DNA, the CDR3 is TGTGCCAGCAGGGACAACAGAATCTATGGCTACACCTTC.

The rearrangement links TRBV18 to TRBJ2-5, with D maybe TRBD1 (6 bases). V gave up 3 bases and J gave up 3 bases, with 11 bases separating them. This CDR3 has 14 residues. Germline-derived CDR1 and CDR2 are KGHSH and LQKENI. This chain's CDR3 is CASSPSRTEETQYF. CDR3 sequence (DNA): TGTGCCAGCTCACCTTCTCGGACAGAAGAGACCCAGTACTTC.

The chain has TRBV5-1 and TRBJ1-2, with 8 nucleotides matching TRBD1. This CDR3 has 14 amino acids. V shed 4 bases and J 7 bases; nucleotides not matched to a gene: 9. Looked up from germline, CDR1 is SGHRS and CDR2 is YFSETQ. The CDR3 region has the DNA TGCGCCAGCAGCCCCCCCGCTGACAGGGGTGGCTACACCTTC. Translated: CASSPPADRGGYTF.

This clone was observed a few times. The genes are TRBV28 and TRBJ2-7, with 10 nucleotides matching TRBD1. Trimming cost V 10 bases and J 4 bases; bases outside gene matches: 13. The germline CDR1 and CDR2 sequences are MDHEN and SYDVKM. The CDR3 covers 15 residues. The CDR3, as DNA: TGTGCCACCTCGCCAGGGGACAGGGGAGAGTACGAGCAGTACTTC. As protein: CATSPGDRGEYEQYF.

This clone has just a few counts. The chain has TRBV6-5 and TRBJ1-6; D not resolved. Germline V gene data show CDR1 as MNHEY and CDR2 as SVGAGI. CDR3 size: 13 residues. V was pared by 1 base and J by 7 bases, with 5 bases between. CDR3 sequence: CASSYYFNSPLHF. CDR3 nucleotides: TGTGCCAGCAGTTACTATTTCAATTCACCCCTCCACTTT.

V usage is TRBV7-2 and J usage is TRBJ2-1, with 12 bases aligning to TRBD2. V trimming: 0 bases; J trimming: 8 bases; junction bases outside the gene matches: 8. CDR1 SGHTA and CDR2 FQGNSA come from the germline V gene. The CDR3 length is 17 residues. DNA of the CDR3: TGTGCCAGCAGCTTAGCCCTACTAGCGGGGGGCGGCGATGAGCAGTTCTTC. Its protein is CASSLALLAGGGDEQFF. Complete variable domain (other parts from reference TRBV7-2 and TRBJ2-1): GAGVSQSPSNKVTEKGKDVELRCDPISGHTALYWYRQSLGQGLEFLIYFQGNSAPDKSGLPSDRFSAERTGGSVSTLTIQRTQQEDSAVYLCASSLALLAGGGDEQFFGPGTRLTVL.

The rearrangement uses TRBV5-1 and TRBJ2-1; 8 bases align to TRBD1. CDR3 length: 14 residues. Germline values: CDR1 SGHRS, CDR2 YFSETQ. Trimming took 4 bases from V and 9 from J; bases not matched to a gene: 9. The CDR3 loop is CASSMMTGETEQFF. CDR3 nucleotides: TGCGCCAGCAGCATGATGACAGGGGAGACTGAGCAGTTCTTC.

This clone was seen only a few times. The chain uses TRBV27 and TRBJ2-5; 8 bases agree with TRBD2. J gave up 6 bases and V 3 bases, and 12 bases lay outside the gene matches. The CDR3 runs 16 residues. Germline-derived CDR1 and CDR2 are MNHEY and SMNVEV (reference sequence). CDR3 bases: TGTGCCAGCAGTTTTTTATCGACGGGAGGGCAAAAGACCCAGTACTTC. As protein: CASSFLSTGGQKTQYF.

In its sample, this clone is medium-sized (0.01 to 0.1%). The rearrangement links TRBV28 to TRBJ2-5; D is ambiguous. Deletions cut 7 bases from V and 0 bases from J, with 9 bases between. This CDR3 comprises 13 residues. Germline CDR1 MDHEN, CDR2 SYDVKM. The CDR3 DNA reads TGTGCCAGCAATACAAACAACCAAGAGACCCAGTACTTC. This sequence encodes CASNTNNQETQYF.

This rearrangement joins TRBV12-3 or TRBV12-4 to TRBJ2-7; TRBD2 matches 9 bases. This CDR3 is built from 17 residues. The V segment lost 3 bases and the J segment 13 bases; nucleotides outside the gene matches: 22. CDR3 protein: CASSFNPPSFSGRVLYF. In DNA form, the CDR3 reads TGTGCCAGCAGTTTCAATCCCCCGTCTTTTAGCGGGAGAGTTCTCTACTTC.

The gene calls are TRBV15 and TRBJ1-2; 8 bases map to TRBD1. J gave up 7 bases and V 3 bases, and 10 bases lay outside the gene matches. The CDR3 has 15 amino acids. From germline, CDR1 is LNHNV and CDR2 YYDKDF (reference sequence). The CDR3 region has the DNA TGTGCCACCAGCAGCCTGGACAGGGCCCCGAGTGGCTACACCTTC. It is translated as CATSSLDRAPSGYTF. The entire variable domain, with the rest obtained from reference TRBV15 and TRBJ1-2, is as follows: DAMVIQNPRYQVTQFGKPVTLSCSQTLNHNVMYWYQQKSSQAPKLLFHYYDKDFNNEADTPDNFQSRRPNTSFCFLDIRSPGLGDTAMYLCATSSLDRAPSGYTFGSGTRLTVV.

This clone showed up just a few times. The chain has TRBV6-6 and TRBJ1-6, with D possibly TRBD1 on 5 matching bases. The CDR3 length is 18 residues. The V gene lost 2 bases and the J gene lost 0 bases, with 14 bases spanning the gap. Germline-derived CDR1 and CDR2 are MNHNY and SVGAGI (reference sequence). CDR3 DNA: TGTGCCAGCAGTTACACCCGGGGGGAGAGCTCCTATAATTCACCCCTCCACTTT. As protein: CASSYTRGESSYNSPLHF.

This clone came up many times. This chain joins TRBV20-1 and TRBJ2-3, with a tentative D call TRBD2 (6 bases). CDR3 length: 13 amino acids. CDR1 and CDR2 (germline): DFQATT, SNEGSKA (reference sequence). V dropped 6 bases and J dropped 1 base, with 11 bases sitting between them. CDR3 nucleotide sequence: TGCAGTGCAACCGGGACTGGCACAGATACGCAGTATTTT. This encodes CSATGTGTDTQYF.

A remark on this clone: The germline gene is not matched at one end of the junction; a read error may be the cause. V usage is TRBV20-1 and J usage is TRBJ2-3; 8 nucleotides line up with TRBD2. The CDR3 extends over 18 amino acids. The germline V gene has CDR1 DFQATT and CDR2 SNEGSKA (reference sequence). CDR3 in DNA: TGCAGTCCTAGAGATCTTAGAGGAACTAGCGGCGGGACAGATACGCAGTATTTT. Translation gives CSPRDLRGTSGGTDTQYF.

This chain joins TRBV11-1 and TRBJ1-1; a possible D gene is TRBD1 (5 bases). This CDR3 contains 13 residues. The V end was cut by 5 bases, the J end by 1 base, with 8 bases between. CDR1 and CDR2 from the germline V gene are SGHAT and FQDESV (reference sequence). CDR3 sequence reads: CASSLTGNTEAFF. The CDR3 DNA reads as TGTGCCAGCAGCCTTACAGGGAACACTGAAGCTTTCTTT.

By frequency in the sample, this clone is medium-sized. The CDR3 DNA reads as TGTGCCAGCAGTGACTGGCCGAATTCACCCCTCCACTTT. Translated: CASSDWPNSPLHF. This chain uses TRBV6-4 with TRBJ1-6, with unresolved D. V was shortened by 1 base and J by 7 bases, with 5 bases between the two germline ends. The CDR3 extends over 13 amino acids. Germline V lookup: CDR1 MRHNA, CDR2 SNTAGT.

V usage is TRBV5-6 and J usage is TRBJ1-2, with TRBD1 as a possible D gene (5 bases). CDR1 and CDR2 (germline): SGHDT, YYEEEE. V gave up 2 bases and J gave up 5 bases, with 16 bases separating them. The CDR3 runs 15 residues. CDR3 protein: CASSLGPRVIYGYTF. CDR3 DNA: TGTGCCAGCAGCTTAGGGCCCAGGGTTATTTATGGCTACACCTTC. Full variable domain (outside the CDR3, taken from reference TRBV5-6 and TRBJ1-2): DAGVTQSPTHLIKTRGQQVTLRCSPKSGHDTVSWYQQALGQGPQFIFQYYEEEERQRGNFPDRFSGHQFPNYSSELNVNALLLGDSALYLCASSLGPRVIYGYTFGSGTRLTVV.

The chain is built from TRBV11-2 and TRBJ2-1; 7 positions match TRBD2. The V gene's germline CDR1 is SGHAT and CDR2 FQNNGV. The length of the CDR3 is 15 residues. The ends lost 4 bases at V and 3 bases at J; junction bases unmatched: 6. This CDR3 is CASSSQREDYNEQFF. CDR3 DNA sequence: TGTGCCAGCAGCTCACAGCGGGAAGACTACAATGAGCAGTTCTTC.

This clone was observed a handful of times. CDR3 sequence (DNA): TGTGCCAGCAGTTACGTACAGGGGACCGGCTACACCTTC. As protein: CASSYVQGTGYTF. This chain uses TRBV6-5 with TRBJ1-2, with 7 bases lining up with TRBD1. Per germline, CDR1 MNHEY and CDR2 SVGAGI. This CDR3 has 13 residues. Trimming removed 2 bases from V and 8 bases from J; junction bases left unmatched: 5.

This clone was seen only a few times. The rearrangement joins TRBV15 to TRBJ2-1; D not resolved. Trimming shortened V by 1 base and J by 3 bases, and 7 bases separated the two germline ends. The CDR3 is 14 amino acids. CDR1 LNHNV and CDR2 YYDKDF come from the germline V gene (reference sequence). The CDR3 nucleotides read TGTGCCACCAGCAGAGCTAGGTACTACAATGAGCAGTTCTTC. It encodes CATSRARYYNEQFF.

This clone was seen a few times. This sequence joins TRBV6-5 and TRBJ1-3; unclear D gene. There are 15 residues in the CDR3. V was pared by 2 bases and J by 0 bases, with 8 bases between. Germline CDR1 MNHEY, CDR2 SVGAGI. CDR3 amino acids: CASSYQDSSGNTIYF. The CDR3 nucleotides read TGTGCCAGCAGTTACCAGGATAGCTCTGGAAACACCATATATTTT.

This clone was seen a handful of times. The chain carries TRBV7-2 and TRBJ2-7; 10 bases line up with TRBD2. This CDR3 is 15 amino acids long. V was pared by 2 bases and J by 6 bases, with 7 bases of the junction left unmatched. Germline V gene lookup returns CDR1 SGHTA and CDR2 FQGNSA. CDR3 in amino acids: CASSLRTSGMGEQYF. DNA for the CDR3: TGTGCCAGCAGCTTACGTACTAGCGGGATGGGCGAGCAGTACTTC.

This clone turned up a few times. The chain joins TRBV6-1 to TRBJ1-6, with D perhaps TRBD1 (5 bases). The V gene's germline CDR1 is MNHNS and CDR2 SASEGT. The CDR3 has 13 residues. Trimming removed 10 bases at V and 9 bases at J, with 16 bases between. The CDR3 region is CATGQGASSPLHF. The CDR3 region has the DNA TGTGCCACCGGGCAGGGAGCATCTTCACCCCTCCACTTT.

This clone counts as medium-sized (0.01 to 0.1%). This chain uses TRBV28 with TRBJ1-5; unclear D gene. This CDR3 is 17 amino acids long. Germline V gives CDR1 MDHEN, CDR2 SYDVKM. V lost 3 bases, J lost 6 bases, and 21 bases lay in between. The CDR3 DNA follows: TGTGCCAGCAGTTTCTGGGGTGCGGGTGGGATCGGTCAGCCCCAGCATTTT. This sequence encodes CASSFWGAGGIGQPQHF.

This clone came up a few times. CDR3 residues: CASSGGTADYTGELFF. CDR3 coding DNA: TGTGCCAGCAGTGGGGGGACAGCAGACTACACCGGGGAGCTGTTTTTT. V is TRBV6-1 and J is TRBJ2-2; 7 bases line up with TRBD1. The V gene end was trimmed by 4 bases and the J gene end by 3 bases; junction bases not matched to a gene: 8. The CDR3 runs to 16 residues. Germline-derived CDR1 and CDR2 are MNHNS and SASEGT.

This clone was detected only a few times. V and J are TRBV6-1 and TRBJ2-1; TRBD2 aligns across 9 bases. The CDR3 length is 17 residues. CDR1 is MNHNS, CDR2 SASEGT, per germline. V lost 4 bases, J lost 5 bases, and 12 bases stayed unmatched. Written as DNA, the CDR3 is TGTGCCAGCAGTGGCCCCTCTAGGACTAGCGCCGACAATGAGCAGTTCTTC. Protein: CASSGPSRTSADNEQFF.

This clone was seen only a few times. V usage is TRBV6-4 and J usage is TRBJ2-3; D is ambiguous. Trimming took 2 bases from V and 0 from J, leaving 3 bases between them. The length of the CDR3 is 13 residues. Germline loops: CDR1 MRHNA, CDR2 SNTAGT. The CDR3 region is CASSDRSTDTQYF. DNA of the CDR3: TGTGCCAGCAGTGACAGGAGCACAGATACGCAGTATTTT.

This clone qualifies as medium-sized (0.01 to 0.1%). This chain joins TRBV12-3 or TRBV12-4 and TRBJ2-7; TRBD2 is a possible D gene (6 bases). Trimming removed 5 bases from V and 3 bases from J, with 17 bases in between. The CDR3 consists of 15 residues. The CDR3 coding sequence is TGTGCCAGCAGTCCCGGACGGGGGACGAGCTACGAGCAGTACTTC. Amino acids: CASSPGRGTSYEQYF.

The genes are TRBV6-1 and TRBJ1-2; D ambiguous. The V and J ends lost 0 bases and 12 bases respectively, with 11 bases between them. The length of the CDR3 is 12 residues. Germline CDR1 is MNHNS and CDR2 is SASEGT. Written as DNA, the CDR3 is TGTGCCAGCAGTGAAGCACCGCTCCAACACACCTTC. This sequence encodes CASSEAPLQHTF.